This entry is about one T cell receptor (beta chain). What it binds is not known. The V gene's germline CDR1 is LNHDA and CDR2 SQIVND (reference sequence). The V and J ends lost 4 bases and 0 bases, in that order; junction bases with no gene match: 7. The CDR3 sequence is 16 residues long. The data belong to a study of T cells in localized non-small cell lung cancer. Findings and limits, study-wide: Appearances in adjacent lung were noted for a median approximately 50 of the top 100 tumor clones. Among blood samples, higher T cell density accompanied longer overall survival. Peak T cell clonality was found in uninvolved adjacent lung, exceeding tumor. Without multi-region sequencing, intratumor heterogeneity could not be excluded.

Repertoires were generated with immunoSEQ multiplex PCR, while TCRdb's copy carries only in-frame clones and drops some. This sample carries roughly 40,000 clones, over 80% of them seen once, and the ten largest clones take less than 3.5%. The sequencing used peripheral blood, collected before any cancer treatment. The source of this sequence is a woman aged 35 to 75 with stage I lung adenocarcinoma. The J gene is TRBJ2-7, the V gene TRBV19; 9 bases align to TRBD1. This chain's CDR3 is CASSKTGGGSSYEQYF. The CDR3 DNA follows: TGTGCCAGTAGTAAAACAGGGGGCGGAAGCTCCTACGAGCAGTACTTC.